One and the same sample provided the 26 T cell receptor beta chains below, sequenced in a study of shared clonotypes between healthy human individuals. Only in-frame clones appear in the TCRdb table, and some are missing; sequencing was by immunoSEQ multiplex PCR. The sample contains 2,500,000 or so clones, 80% to 95% of which appear only once. The source material was naive CD4+ T cells from PBMCs. As to subset: CD45RA+ positively selected. The receptors derive from a man between 18 and 29 years old in good health. Some clones in this sample may be carry-over from other donors' samples.

The chain is built from TRBV19 and TRBJ1-1, with D unclear. Deletions cut 4 bases from V and 4 bases from J, with 10 bases between. Germline V gives CDR1 LNHDA, CDR2 SQIVND (reference sequence). The CDR3 spans 13 residues. CDR3 region: CASSKRVSTEAFF. The CDR3 nucleotides read TGTGCCAGTAGTAAAAGGGTGTCCACTGAAGCTTTCTTT.

The chain uses TRBV20-1 and TRBJ2-7, with D tentatively TRBD1 or TRBD2 (5 bases each). CDR3 length: 11 residues. Germline V gives CDR1 DFQATT, CDR2 SNEGSKA (reference sequence). The V end was cut by 6 bases, the J end by 7 bases, with 13 bases between. The CDR3 reads CSAGPPGEQYF. The CDR3 region has the DNA TGCAGTGCGGGACCACCTGGGGAGCAGTACTTC.

V gene TRBV4-1 combines with J gene TRBJ1-2; a possible D gene is TRBD1 (5 bases). V lost 6 bases and J 5 bases, leaving 25 bases between the germline ends. This CDR3 has 17 amino acids. Germline-derived CDR1 and CDR2 are MGHRA and YSYEKL. CDR3 amino acids: CASRRGVLQGEPYGYTF. Written as DNA, the CDR3 is TGCGCCAGCAGACGAGGCGTCCTCCAGGGCGAACCGTATGGCTACACCTTC.

V is TRBV29-1 and J is TRBJ2-1; possibly TRBD2 for D (6 bases). From germline, CDR1 is SQVTM and CDR2 ANQGSEA. Trimming pared 5 bases from V and 9 bases from J, leaving 20 bases between. The CDR3 covers 14 residues. The DNA of the CDR3 is TGCAGCGTTCAGCTAGCGAACCTGGGGGGTGAGCAGTTCTTC. This codes for CSVQLANLGGEQFF.

This chain links TRBV30 with TRBJ1-2, with 8 bases matching TRBD1. Germline-derived CDR1 and CDR2 are GTSNPN and SVGIG (reference sequence). With V trimmed by 5 bases and J by 4 bases, 6 bases remained unmatched. The CDR3 length is 13 residues. The CDR3 sequence: CAWRGDRGYGYTF. In nucleotides, the CDR3 is TGTGCCTGGCGGGGCGACAGGGGCTATGGCTACACCTTC. Drawing the rest from reference TRBV30 and TRBJ1-2, the complete variable domain is SQTIHQWPATLVQPVGSPLSLECTVEGTSNPNLYWYRQAAGRGLQLLFYSVGIGQISSEVPQNLSASRPQDRQFILSSKKLLLSDSGFYLCAWRGDRGYGYTFGSGTRLTVV.

V usage is TRBV5-1 and J usage is TRBJ2-2; TRBD1 matches 10 bases. The ends lost 7 bases at V and 3 bases at J; junction bases unmatched: 12. The CDR3 contains 17 residues. Germline V gives CDR1 SGHRS, CDR2 YFSETQ. In DNA form, the CDR3 reads TGCGCCAGCGGCGTTAAGACAGGGGGCTTTTACACCGGGGAGCTGTTTTTT. Amino acids: CASGVKTGGFYTGELFF.

Note on this clone: The identical CDR3 is also encoded by other nucleotide sequences in the sample. This chain connects TRBV9 to TRBJ2-2; D unresolved. The CDR3 has 13 residues. The V gene lost 1 base and the J gene lost 5 bases, with 6 bases spanning the gap. CDR1 SGDLS and CDR2 YYNGEE come from the germline V gene. The CDR3 is CASSVWGTGELFF. The CDR3 DNA follows: TGTGCCAGCAGCGTATGGGGTACCGGGGAGCTGTTTTTT.

The J gene is TRBJ2-1, the V gene TRBV9; 12 positions match TRBD2. V lost 3 bases and J lost 4; bases outside the gene matches: 17. Germline CDR1 and CDR2: SGDLS and YYNGEE. This CDR3 region has 20 residues. The CDR3 sequence: CASSAPSGLAGSPKYNEQFF. DNA for the CDR3: TGTGCCAGCAGCGCTCCCTCGGGACTAGCGGGTAGCCCTAAATACAATGAGCAGTTCTTC.

This clone was counted only a few times. The V gene is TRBV29-1, the J gene TRBJ1-1, with D maybe TRBD1 (5 bases). The CDR3 consists of 12 residues. Trimming removed 6 bases at V and 4 bases at J, with 12 bases between. Germline lookup yields CDR1 SQVTM and CDR2 ANQGSEA. In nucleotides, the CDR3 is TGCAGCGTAACCTCGGGGGGCACTGAAGCTTTCTTT. Its translation: CSVTSGGTEAFF. Complete variable domain (other parts from reference TRBV29-1 and TRBJ1-1): SAVISQKPSRDICQRGTSLTIQCQVDSQVTMMFWYRQQPGQSLTLIATANQGSEATYESGFVIDKFPISRPNLTFSTLTVSNMSPEDSSIYLCSVTSGGTEAFFGQGTRLTVV.

This CDR3 is CASNVHGQGLHF. The DNA for the CDR3 is TGTGCCAGCAATGTACACGGGCAGGGCCTCCACTTT. The V and J genes are TRBV2 and TRBJ1-6; D possibly corresponds to TRBD1 (5 bases). The CDR3 runs to 12 residues. Trimming took 7 bases from V and 15 from J, leaving 16 bases between them. Germline V gene data show CDR1 as SNHLY and CDR2 as FYNNEI.

V gene TRBV5-4 combines with J gene TRBJ2-5, with D maybe TRBD1 (6 bases). The V and J ends lost 1 base and 3 bases respectively, with 13 bases between them. Per germline, CDR1 SGHNT and CDR2 YYREEE (reference sequence). This CDR3 region has 15 residues. CDR3 DNA: TGTGCCAGCAGCTTGCTAGGACAGCCTGAAGAGACCCAGTACTTC. Its protein product is CASSLLGQPEETQYF.

The chain combines TRBV29-1 with TRBJ2-7; the D is unclear. The germline CDR1 and CDR2 sequences are SQVTM and ANQGSEA. The CDR3 runs to 13 residues. V was pared by 4 bases and J by 2 bases, with 12 bases between. In nucleotides, the CDR3 is TGCAGCGTTGGGGCCTCGGAACCCTACGAGCAGTACTTC. This gives the protein CSVGASEPYEQYF.

V is TRBV28 and J is TRBJ2-5; 7 nucleotides align to TRBD1. Germline assignment: CDR1 MDHEN and CDR2 SYDVKM. The CDR3 sequence is 16 residues long. V lost 4 bases, J lost 1 base, and 9 bases stayed unmatched. In DNA, the CDR3 is TGTGCCAGCAGTTCCTCGACAGGGTATTTCCAAGAGACCCAGTACTTC. It codes for CASSSSTGYFQETQYF.

CDR3 nucleotide sequence: TGTGCCAGCAGCTCAATTGGGGGTCACACTGAAGCTTTCTTT. This encodes CASSSIGGHTEAFF. This chain links TRBV5-5 with TRBJ1-1; TRBD1 is a possible D gene (5 bases). The CDR3 extends over 14 amino acids. V was pared by 3 bases and J by 3 bases, with 12 bases between. Germline V CDR1 and CDR2: SGHKS, YYEKEE (reference sequence).

This clone was seen just once. The rearrangement uses TRBV19 and TRBJ2-2; D might be TRBD2 (6 bases). The CDR3 runs 16 residues. The ends were cut back, 3 bases at V and 6 bases at J, with 17 bases in the middle. Germline values: CDR1 LNHDA, CDR2 SQIVND (reference sequence). CDR3 sequence reads: CASSIISGGAAGELFF. DNA of the CDR3: TGTGCCAGTAGTATCATATCAGGAGGGGCCGCCGGGGAGCTGTTTTTT.

There are a few counts of this clone. In the same sample, other DNA sequences code for this CDR3. This rearrangement joins TRBV29-1 to TRBJ1-1, with no clear D. The germline V and J ends were trimmed by 6 bases and 1 base, with 9 bases remaining between them. CDR3 length: 12 residues. Germline V CDR1 and CDR2: SQVTM, ANQGSEA. DNA for the CDR3: TGCAGCGTCGCCCGACGGAACACTGAAGCTTTCTTT. It translates to CSVARRNTEAFF.

The rearrangement joins TRBV6-1 to TRBJ2-5; 7 bases map to TRBD1. The CDR3 is 15 residues long. Trimming at V came to 8 bases and at J to 4 bases, leaving 13 bases not matched to a gene. Germline values: CDR1 MNHNS, CDR2 SASEGT. Here the CDR3 reads CASGTMGTALETQYF. CDR3 nucleotide sequence: TGTGCCAGCGGTACCATGGGGACAGCATTAGAGACCCAGTACTTC.

The rearrangement uses TRBV4-2 and TRBJ2-7; D may be TRBD1 (6 bases). The CDR3 spans 14 residues. In germline, CDR1 is LGHNA, CDR2 YNFKEQ. Deletions cut 4 bases from V and 2 bases from J, with 12 bases between. This chain's CDR3 is CASSLGTRTYEQYF. The CDR3 DNA reads TGTGCCAGCAGCCTTGGGACAAGGACCTACGAGCAGTACTTC.

This chain connects TRBV5-1 to TRBJ2-1, with D maybe TRBD2 (5 bases). Trimming removed 3 bases from V and 0 bases from J, with 16 bases in between. CDR3 length equals 17 residues. Germline-derived CDR1 and CDR2 are SGHRS and YFSETQ. The CDR3 sequence is CASSSHGSSSSYNEQFF. The CDR3, as DNA: TGCGCCAGCAGCTCCCATGGGAGCTCTAGCTCCTACAATGAGCAGTTCTTC.

The gene calls are TRBV28 and TRBJ2-7; D may be TRBD1 (6 bases). This CDR3 comprises 14 residues. Germline lookup yields CDR1 MDHEN and CDR2 SYDVKM. V was cut by 5 bases and J by 7 bases, with 18 bases left in between. CDR3 amino acids: CASSPRTGIGEQYF. The CDR3 DNA reads TGTGCCAGCAGTCCTCGTACAGGGATAGGTGAGCAGTACTTC.

The chain is built from TRBV25-1 and TRBJ2-7; no firm D call. CDR3 length: 13 residues. Per germline, CDR1 MGHDK and CDR2 SYGVNS. V was pared by 7 bases and J by 0 bases, with 10 bases between. The CDR3 bases are TGTGCCAGCAATCTGGGCTCCTCCTACGAGCAGTACTTC. Translated: CASNLGSSYEQYF.

The chain combines TRBV18 with TRBJ1-3, with D perhaps TRBD1 (6 bases). Trimming shortened V by 3 bases and J by 2 bases, and 14 bases separated the two germline ends. The CDR3 has 16 amino acids. CDR1 KGHSH and CDR2 LQKENI come from the germline V gene. The CDR3 DNA reads TGTGCCAGCTCACCTAACAGGGTGAATCCTGGAAACACCATATATTTT. This sequence encodes CASSPNRVNPGNTIYF.

Worth noting for this clone: The sample carries other DNA sequences with the same CDR3. The V gene is TRBV28, the J gene TRBJ2-7; D possibly corresponds to TRBD1 (6 bases). V shed 5 bases and J shed 3 bases, with 8 bases lying between them. Germline V CDR1 and CDR2: MDHEN, SYDVKM. This CDR3 contains 12 residues. The CDR3 region is CASSSRGYEQYF. The CDR3 DNA follows: TGTGCCAGCAGTAGCAGGGGCTACGAGCAGTACTTC.

This chain joins TRBV19 and TRBJ1-1; no clear D gene. The germline V gene encodes CDR1 LNHDA and CDR2 SQIVND (reference sequence). This CDR3 comprises 13 residues. Trimming pared 4 bases from V and 1 base from J, leaving 7 bases between. CDR3 in amino acids: CASSTDKNTEAFF. In nucleotides, the CDR3 is TGTGCCAGTAGTACCGACAAGAACACTGAAGCTTTCTTT.

On this clone: Additional DNA sequences in this sample encode the identical CDR3. The gene calls are TRBV5-1 and TRBJ1-2; TRBD1 matches 9 bases. The CDR3 sequence is 14 residues long. V shed 5 bases, J shed 5 bases, and the junction held 7 bases outside the gene matches. Per the germline V gene, CDR1 is SGHRS and CDR2 is YFSETQ. This chain's CDR3 is CASSSTGGGYGYTF. CDR3 nucleotide sequence: TGCGCCAGCAGTTCCACAGGGGGCGGGTATGGCTACACCTTC. The full variable domain, completed using reference TRBV5-1 and TRBJ1-2, is KAGVTQTPRYLIKTRGQQVTLSCSPISGHRSVSWYQQTPGQGLQFLFEYFSETQRNKGNFPGRFSGRQFSNSRSEMNVSTLELGDSALYLCASSSTGGGYGYTFGSGTRLTVV.

This chain joins TRBV6-1 and TRBJ2-1; D tentatively fits TRBD1 or TRBD2 (5 bases each). V was clipped by 5 bases and J by 7 bases, with 18 bases between them. The CDR3 length is 15 residues. Germline V lookup: CDR1 MNHNS, CDR2 SASEGT. CDR3 sequence: CASSLRTGARNEQFF. The CDR3 DNA is TGTGCCAGCAGTTTGAGGACCGGGGCGAGGAATGAGCAGTTCTTC.